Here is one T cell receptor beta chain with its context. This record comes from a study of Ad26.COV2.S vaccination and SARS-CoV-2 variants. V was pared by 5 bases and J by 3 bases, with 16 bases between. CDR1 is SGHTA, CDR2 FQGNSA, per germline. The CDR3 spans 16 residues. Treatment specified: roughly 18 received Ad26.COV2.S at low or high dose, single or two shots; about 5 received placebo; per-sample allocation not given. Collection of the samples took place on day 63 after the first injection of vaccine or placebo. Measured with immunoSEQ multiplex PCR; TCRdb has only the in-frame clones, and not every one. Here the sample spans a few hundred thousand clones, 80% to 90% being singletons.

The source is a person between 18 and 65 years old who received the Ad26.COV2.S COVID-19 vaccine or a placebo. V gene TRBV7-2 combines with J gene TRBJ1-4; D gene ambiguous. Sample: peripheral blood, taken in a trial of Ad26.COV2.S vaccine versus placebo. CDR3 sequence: CASSPEEMLPNEKLFF. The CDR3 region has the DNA TGTGCCAGCAGCCCAGAGGAAATGCTCCCTAATGAAAAACTGTTTTTT. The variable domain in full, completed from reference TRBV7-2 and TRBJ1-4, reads GAGVSQSPSNKVTEKGKDVELRCDPISGHTALYWYRQSLGQGLEFLIYFQGNSAPDKSGLPSDRFSAERTGGSVSTLTIQRTQQEDSAVYLCASSPEEMLPNEKLFFGSGTQLSVL.